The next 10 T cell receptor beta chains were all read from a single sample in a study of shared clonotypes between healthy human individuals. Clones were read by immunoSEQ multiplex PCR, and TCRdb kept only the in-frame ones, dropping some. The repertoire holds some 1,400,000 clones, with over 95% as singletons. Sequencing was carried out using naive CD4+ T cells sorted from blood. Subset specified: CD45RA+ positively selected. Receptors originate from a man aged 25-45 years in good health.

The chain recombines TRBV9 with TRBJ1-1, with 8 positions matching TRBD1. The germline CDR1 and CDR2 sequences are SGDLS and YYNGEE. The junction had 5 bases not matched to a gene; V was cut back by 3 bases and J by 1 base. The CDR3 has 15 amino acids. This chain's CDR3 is CASSASGQGNTEAFF. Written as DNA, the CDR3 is TGTGCCAGCAGCGCGTCAGGACAGGGGAACACTGAAGCTTTCTTT.

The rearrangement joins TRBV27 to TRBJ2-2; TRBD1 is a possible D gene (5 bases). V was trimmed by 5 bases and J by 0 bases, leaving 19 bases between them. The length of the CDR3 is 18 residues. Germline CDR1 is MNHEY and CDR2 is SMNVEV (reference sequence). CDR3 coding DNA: TGTGCCAGCAGTCATTTCATCACAGGAATCGCGAACACCGGGGAGCTGTTTTTT. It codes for CASSHFITGIANTGELFF.

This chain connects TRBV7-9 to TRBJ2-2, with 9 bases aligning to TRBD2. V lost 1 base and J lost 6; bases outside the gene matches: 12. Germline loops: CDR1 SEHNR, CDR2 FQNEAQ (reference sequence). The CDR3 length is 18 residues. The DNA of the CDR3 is TGTGCCAGCAGCTTAGGCAGTCGGCTAGCGGGACTTCCCGGGGAGCTGTTTTTT. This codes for CASSLGSRLAGLPGELFF.

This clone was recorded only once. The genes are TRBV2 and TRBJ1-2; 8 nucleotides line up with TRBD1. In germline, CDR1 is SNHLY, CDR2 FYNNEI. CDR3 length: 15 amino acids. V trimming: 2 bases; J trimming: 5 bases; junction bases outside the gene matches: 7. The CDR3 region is CASSETPTGGYGYTF. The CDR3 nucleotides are TGTGCCAGCAGTGAAACACCTACAGGGGGTTATGGCTACACCTTC.

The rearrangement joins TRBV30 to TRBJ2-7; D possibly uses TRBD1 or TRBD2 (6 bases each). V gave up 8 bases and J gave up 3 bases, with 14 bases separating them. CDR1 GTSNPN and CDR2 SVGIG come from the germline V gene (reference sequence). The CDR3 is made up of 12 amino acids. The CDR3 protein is CATEGGHYEQYF. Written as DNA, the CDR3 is TGTGCCACCGAGGGGGGTCACTACGAGCAGTACTTC.

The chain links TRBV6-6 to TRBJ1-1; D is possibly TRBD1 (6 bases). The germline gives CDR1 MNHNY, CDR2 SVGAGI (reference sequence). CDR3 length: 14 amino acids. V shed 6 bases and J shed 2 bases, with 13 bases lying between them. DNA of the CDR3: TGTGCCAGCAGAAGACAGGTCTTCAACACTGAAGCTTTCTTT. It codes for CASRRQVFNTEAFF.

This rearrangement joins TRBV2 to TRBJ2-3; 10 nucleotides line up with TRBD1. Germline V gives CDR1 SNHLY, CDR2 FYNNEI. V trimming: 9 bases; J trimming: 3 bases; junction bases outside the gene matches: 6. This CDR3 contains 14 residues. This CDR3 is CARNRDRGTDTQYF. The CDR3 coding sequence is TGTGCCAGGAATCGGGACAGGGGTACAGATACGCAGTATTTT.

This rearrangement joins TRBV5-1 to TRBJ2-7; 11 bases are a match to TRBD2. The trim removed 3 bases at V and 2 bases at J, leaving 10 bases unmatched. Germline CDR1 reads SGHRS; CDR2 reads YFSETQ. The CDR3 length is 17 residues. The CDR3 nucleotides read TGCGCCAGCAGCTCGGGACTAGCGGCCACCATTCCCTACGAGCAGTACTTC. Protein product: CASSSGLAATIPYEQYF.

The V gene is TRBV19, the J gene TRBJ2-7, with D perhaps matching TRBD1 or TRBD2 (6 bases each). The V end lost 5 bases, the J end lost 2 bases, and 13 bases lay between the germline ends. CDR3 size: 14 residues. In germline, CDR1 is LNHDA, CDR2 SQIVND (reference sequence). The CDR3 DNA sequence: TGTGCCAGTAGTCCCTTTGGGGGGCCCTACGAGCAGTACTTC. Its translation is CASSPFGGPYEQYF.

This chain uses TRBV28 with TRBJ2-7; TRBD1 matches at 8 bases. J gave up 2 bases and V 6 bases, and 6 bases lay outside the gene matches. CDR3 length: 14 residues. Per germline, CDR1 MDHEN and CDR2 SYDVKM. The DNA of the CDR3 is TGTGCCAGCAGCCCTGGACAGGGCCCCTACGAGCAGTACTTC. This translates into CASSPGQGPYEQYF.